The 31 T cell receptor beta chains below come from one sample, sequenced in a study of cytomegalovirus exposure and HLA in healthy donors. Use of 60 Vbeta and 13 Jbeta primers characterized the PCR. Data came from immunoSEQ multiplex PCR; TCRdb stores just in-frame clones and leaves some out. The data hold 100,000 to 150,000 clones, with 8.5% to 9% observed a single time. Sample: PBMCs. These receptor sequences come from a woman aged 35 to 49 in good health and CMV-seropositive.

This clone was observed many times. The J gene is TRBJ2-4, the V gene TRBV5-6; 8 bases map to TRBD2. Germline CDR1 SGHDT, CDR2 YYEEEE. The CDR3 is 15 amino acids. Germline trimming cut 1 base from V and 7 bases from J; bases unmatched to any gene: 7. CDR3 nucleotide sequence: TGTGCCAGCAGCTTGACTAGCGGTCTCCTCAACATTCAGTACTTC. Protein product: CASSLTSGLLNIQYF.

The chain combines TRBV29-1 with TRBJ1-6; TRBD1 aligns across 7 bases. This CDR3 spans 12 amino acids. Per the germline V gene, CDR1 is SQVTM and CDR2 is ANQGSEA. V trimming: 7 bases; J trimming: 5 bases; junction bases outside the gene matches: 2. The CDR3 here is CSETGHNSPLHF. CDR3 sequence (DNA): TGCAGCGAGACAGGGCATAATTCACCCCTCCACTTT.

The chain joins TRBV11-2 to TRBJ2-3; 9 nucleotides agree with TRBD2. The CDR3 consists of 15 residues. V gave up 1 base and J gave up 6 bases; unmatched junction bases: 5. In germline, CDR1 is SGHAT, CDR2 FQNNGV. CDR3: CASSLVAGGDDTQYF. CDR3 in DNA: TGTGCCAGCAGCTTAGTGGCGGGGGGGGATGATACGCAGTATTTT.

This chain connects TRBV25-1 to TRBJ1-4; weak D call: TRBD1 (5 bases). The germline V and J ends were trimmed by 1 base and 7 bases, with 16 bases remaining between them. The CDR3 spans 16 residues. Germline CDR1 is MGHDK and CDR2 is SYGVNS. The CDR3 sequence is CASSESRTPALEKLFF. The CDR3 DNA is TGTGCCAGCAGTGAATCAAGGACACCGGCGCTTGAAAAACTGTTTTTT.

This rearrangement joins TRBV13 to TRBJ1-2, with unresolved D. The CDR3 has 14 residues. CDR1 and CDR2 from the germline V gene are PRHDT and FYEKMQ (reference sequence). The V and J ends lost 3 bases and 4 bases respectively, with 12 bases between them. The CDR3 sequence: CASSLRQRFYGYTF. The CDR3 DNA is TGTGCCAGCAGCTTGAGGCAGAGATTCTATGGCTACACCTTC.

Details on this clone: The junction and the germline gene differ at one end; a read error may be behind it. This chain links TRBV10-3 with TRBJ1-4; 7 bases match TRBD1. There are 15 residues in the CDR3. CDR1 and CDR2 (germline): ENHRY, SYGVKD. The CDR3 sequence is CAIGERQGTREKLFF. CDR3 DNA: TGTGCCATCGGTGAGAGACAGGGAACGCGAGAAAAACTGTTTTTT.

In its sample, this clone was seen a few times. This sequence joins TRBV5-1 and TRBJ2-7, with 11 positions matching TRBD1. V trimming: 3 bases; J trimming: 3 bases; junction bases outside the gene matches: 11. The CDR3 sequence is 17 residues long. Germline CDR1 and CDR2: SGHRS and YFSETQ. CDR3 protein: CASSYTLSGTGGYEQYF. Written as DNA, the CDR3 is TGCGCCAGCAGCTATACGTTATCCGGGACAGGGGGCTACGAGCAGTACTTC.

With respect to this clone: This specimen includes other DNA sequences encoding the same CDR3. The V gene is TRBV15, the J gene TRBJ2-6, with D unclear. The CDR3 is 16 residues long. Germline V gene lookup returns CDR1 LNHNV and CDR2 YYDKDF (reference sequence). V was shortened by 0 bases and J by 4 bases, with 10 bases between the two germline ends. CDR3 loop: CATSRDGDTGANVLTF. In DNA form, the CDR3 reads TGTGCCACCAGCAGAGATGGAGATACCGGGGCCAACGTCCTGACTTTC.

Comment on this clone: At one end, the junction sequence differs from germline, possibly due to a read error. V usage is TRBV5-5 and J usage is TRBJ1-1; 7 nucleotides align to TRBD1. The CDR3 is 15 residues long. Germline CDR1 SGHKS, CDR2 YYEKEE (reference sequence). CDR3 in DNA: TGTGCCAGCAGCTTGGGGAACACAGGGGAGACTGAAGCTCTCTTT. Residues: CASSLGNTGETEALF.

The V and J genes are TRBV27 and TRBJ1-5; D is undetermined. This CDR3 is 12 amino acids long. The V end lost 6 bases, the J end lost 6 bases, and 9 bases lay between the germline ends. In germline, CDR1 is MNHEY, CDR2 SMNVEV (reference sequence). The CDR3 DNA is TGTGCCAGCAGCCTAAGAGGTCAGCCCCAGCATTTT. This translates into CASSLRGQPQHF.

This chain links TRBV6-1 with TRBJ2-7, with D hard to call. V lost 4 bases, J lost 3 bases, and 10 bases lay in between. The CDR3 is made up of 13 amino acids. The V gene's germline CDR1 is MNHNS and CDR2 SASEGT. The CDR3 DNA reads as TGTGCCAGCAGTGTAGAGGAGAGCTACGAGCAGTACTTC. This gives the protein CASSVEESYEQYF.

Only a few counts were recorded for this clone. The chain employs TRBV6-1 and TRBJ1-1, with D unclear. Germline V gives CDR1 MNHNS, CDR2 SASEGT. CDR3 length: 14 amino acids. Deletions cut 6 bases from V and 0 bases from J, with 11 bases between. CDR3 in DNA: TGTGCCAGCAGCCACCCCGGGATGAACACTGAAGCTTTCTTT. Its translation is CASSHPGMNTEAFF.

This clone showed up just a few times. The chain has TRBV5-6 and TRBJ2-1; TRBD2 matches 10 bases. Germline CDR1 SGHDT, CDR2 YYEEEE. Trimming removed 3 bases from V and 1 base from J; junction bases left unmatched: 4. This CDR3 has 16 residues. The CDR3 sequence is CASSSWTSGSYNEQFF. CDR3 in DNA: TGTGCCAGCAGCTCGTGGACTAGCGGATCCTACAATGAGCAGTTCTTC.

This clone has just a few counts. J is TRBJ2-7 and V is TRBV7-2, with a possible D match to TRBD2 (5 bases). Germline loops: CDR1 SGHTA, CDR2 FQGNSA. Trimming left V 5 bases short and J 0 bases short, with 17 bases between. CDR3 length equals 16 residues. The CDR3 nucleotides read TGTGCCAGCAGCCGCATTGGCCTGGGGAGCTCCTACGAGCAGTACTTC. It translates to CASSRIGLGSSYEQYF.

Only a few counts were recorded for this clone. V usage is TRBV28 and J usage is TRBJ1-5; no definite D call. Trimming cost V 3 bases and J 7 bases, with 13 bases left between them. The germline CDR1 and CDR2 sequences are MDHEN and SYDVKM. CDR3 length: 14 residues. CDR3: CASSLAGVGQPQHF. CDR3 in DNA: TGTGCCAGCAGTTTGGCGGGTGTAGGGCAGCCCCAGCATTTT.

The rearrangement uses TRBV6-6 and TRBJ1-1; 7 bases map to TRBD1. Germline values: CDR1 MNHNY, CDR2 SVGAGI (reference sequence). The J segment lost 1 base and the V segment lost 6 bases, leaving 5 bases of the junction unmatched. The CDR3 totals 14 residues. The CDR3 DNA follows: TGTGCCAGCAGCACAGGGGCCCCGAACACTGAAGCTTTCTTT. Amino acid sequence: CASSTGAPNTEAFF.

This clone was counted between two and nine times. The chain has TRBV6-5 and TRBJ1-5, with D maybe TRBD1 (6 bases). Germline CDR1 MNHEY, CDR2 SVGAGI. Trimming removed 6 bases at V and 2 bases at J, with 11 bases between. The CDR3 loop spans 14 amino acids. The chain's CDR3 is CASRPTGRNQPQHF. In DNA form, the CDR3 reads TGTGCCAGCAGACCTACAGGGCGCAATCAGCCCCAGCATTTT.

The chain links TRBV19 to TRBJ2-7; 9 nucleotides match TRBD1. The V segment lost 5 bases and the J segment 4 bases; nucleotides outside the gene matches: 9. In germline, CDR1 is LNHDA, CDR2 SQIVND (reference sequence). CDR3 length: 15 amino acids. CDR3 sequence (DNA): TGTGCCAGTAGTGACCGGGACAGGGTGGGTTACGAGCAGTACTTC. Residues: CASSDRDRVGYEQYF.

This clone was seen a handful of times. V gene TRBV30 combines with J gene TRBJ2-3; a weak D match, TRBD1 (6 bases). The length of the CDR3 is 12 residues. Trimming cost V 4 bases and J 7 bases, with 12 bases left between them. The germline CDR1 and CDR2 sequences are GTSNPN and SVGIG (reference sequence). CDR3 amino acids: CAWKVGTHTQYF. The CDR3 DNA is TGTGCCTGGAAAGTGGGGACACATACGCAGTATTTT.

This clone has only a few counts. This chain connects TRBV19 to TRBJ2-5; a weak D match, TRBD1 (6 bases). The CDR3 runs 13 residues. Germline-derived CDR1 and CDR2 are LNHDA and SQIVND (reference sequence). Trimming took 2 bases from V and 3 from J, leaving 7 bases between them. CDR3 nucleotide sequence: TGTGCCAGTAGTATAAACAGGGAAGAGACCCAGTACTTC. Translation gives CASSINREETQYF.

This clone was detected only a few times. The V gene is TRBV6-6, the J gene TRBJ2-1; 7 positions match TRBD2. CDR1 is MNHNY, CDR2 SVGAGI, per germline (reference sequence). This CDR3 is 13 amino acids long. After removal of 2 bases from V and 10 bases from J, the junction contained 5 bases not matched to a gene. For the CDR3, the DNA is TGTGCCAGCAGTTACGCTAGGGAGGGGGAGCAGTTCTTC. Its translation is CASSYAREGEQFF.

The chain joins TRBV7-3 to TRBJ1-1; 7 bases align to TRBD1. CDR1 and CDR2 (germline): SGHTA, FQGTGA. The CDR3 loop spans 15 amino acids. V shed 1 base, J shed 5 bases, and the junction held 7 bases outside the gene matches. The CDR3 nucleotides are TGTGCCAGCAGCTTAAAAGGGGGCGGGGTGACTGAAGCTTTCTTT. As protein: CASSLKGGGVTEAFF.

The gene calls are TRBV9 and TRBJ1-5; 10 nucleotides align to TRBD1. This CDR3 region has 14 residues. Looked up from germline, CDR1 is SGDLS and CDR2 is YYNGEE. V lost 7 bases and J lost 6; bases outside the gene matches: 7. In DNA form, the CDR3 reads TGTGCCAGCGGTAGGACAGGGGGATCTCAGCCCCAGCATTTT. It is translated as CASGRTGGSQPQHF.

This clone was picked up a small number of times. The CDR3, as DNA: TGTGCCAGCAGCTCCGGACAGCACAATGAGCAGTTCTTC. Its protein is CASSSGQHNEQFF. V is TRBV7-6 and J is TRBJ2-1, with D possibly TRBD1 on 6 matching bases. The V gene lost 4 bases and the J gene lost 5 bases, with 9 bases spanning the gap. Germline values: CDR1 SGHVS, CDR2 FNYEAQ. The CDR3 extends over 13 amino acids.

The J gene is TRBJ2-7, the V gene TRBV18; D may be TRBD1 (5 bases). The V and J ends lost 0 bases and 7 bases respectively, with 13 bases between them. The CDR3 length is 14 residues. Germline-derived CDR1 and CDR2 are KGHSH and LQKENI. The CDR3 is CASSPPVRVGEQYF. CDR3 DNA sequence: TGTGCCAGCTCACCACCTGTCAGGGTGGGGGAGCAGTACTTC.

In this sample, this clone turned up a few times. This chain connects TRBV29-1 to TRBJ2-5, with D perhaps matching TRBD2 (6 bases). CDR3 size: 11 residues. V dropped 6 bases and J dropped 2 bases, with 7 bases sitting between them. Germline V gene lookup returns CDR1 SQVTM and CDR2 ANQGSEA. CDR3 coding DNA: TGCAGCGTCGGGGGACAAGAGACCCAGTACTTC. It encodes CSVGGQETQYF. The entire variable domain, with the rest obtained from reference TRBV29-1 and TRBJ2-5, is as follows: SAVISQKPSRDICQRGTSLTIQCQVDSQVTMMFWYRQQPGQSLTLIATANQGSEATYESGFVIDKFPISRPNLTFSTLTVSNMSPEDSSIYLCSVGGQETQYFGPGTRLLVL.

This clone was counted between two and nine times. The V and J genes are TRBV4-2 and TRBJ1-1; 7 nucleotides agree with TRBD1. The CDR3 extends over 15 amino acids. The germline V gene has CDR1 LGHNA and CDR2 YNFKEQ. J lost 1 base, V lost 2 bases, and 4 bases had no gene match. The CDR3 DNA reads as TGTGCCAGCAGCCAACCGGACAGGCCGAACACTGAAGCTTTCTTT. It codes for CASSQPDRPNTEAFF.

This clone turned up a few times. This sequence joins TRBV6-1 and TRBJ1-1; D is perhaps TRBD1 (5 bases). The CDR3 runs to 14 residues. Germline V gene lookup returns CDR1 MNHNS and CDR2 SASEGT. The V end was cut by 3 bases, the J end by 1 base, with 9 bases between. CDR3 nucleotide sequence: TGTGCCAGCAGTGACAGGGTAGGGAACACTGAAGCTTTCTTT. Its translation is CASSDRVGNTEAFF.

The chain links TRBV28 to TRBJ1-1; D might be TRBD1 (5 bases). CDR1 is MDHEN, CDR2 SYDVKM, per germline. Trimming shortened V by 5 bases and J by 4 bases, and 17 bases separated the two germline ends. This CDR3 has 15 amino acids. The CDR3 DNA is TGTGCCAGCAGTCCGCTTCTGTGGGGGGGCACTGAAGCTTTCTTT. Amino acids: CASSPLLWGGTEAFF.

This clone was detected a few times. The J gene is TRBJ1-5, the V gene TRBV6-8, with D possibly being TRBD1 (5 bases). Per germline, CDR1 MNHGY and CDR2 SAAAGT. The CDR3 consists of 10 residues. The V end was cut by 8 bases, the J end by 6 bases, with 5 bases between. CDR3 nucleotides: TGTGCCAGCGACAGTCAGCCCCAGCATTTT. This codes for CASDSQPQHF.

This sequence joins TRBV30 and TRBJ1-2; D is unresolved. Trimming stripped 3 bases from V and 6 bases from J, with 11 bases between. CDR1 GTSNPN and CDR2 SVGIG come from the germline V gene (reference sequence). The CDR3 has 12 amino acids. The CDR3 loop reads CAWSRQVDGYTF. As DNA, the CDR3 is TGTGCCTGGAGCCGACAAGTGGATGGCTACACCTTC.